This entry describes one TCR beta chain. The antigen is unknown. Clones were sequenced by immunoSEQ multiplex PCR, and TCRdb holds only the in-frame ones, with some missing. This repertoire comprises about 140,000 clones; its ten largest clones make up around 2.4%. Germline CDR1 and CDR2: PRHDT and FYEKMQ (reference sequence). V lost 2 bases, J lost 4 bases, and 3 bases stayed unmatched. CDR3 length: 15 amino acids. The record originates from a study of T cell responses to AZD1222 COVID-19 vaccine. Study-level results: Spike-wide vaccine-associated CD4 TCRs dominated at 160-218 and 743-854. Once two AZD1222 doses were given, Spike-specific TCR breadth and depth went up. In the spike-specific TCR repertoire, nearly half reportedly target unmutated variant regions. In a largely white British group with more females than males, clonal diversity was possibly underestimated.

The chain uses TRBV13 and TRBJ1-4; 8 bases are shared with TRBD1. The sequence was obtained from an adult in good health. The sequencing sample was made of peripheral blood. CDR3 sequence: CASSLRTGNNEKLFF. The CDR3 DNA is TGTGCCAGCAGCTTACGGACAGGGAATAATGAAAAACTGTTTTTT.